The clone carrying this TCR beta chain was observed a few times. Its antigen is undetermined. This sample is part of a study of CD8 T cell repertoires and HIV-1 epitope variants. Study overall: Control wells had CMV/EBV/flu peptides, negative Ebola AY9, or no peptide. An uncultured baseline aliquot held 1M T cells.

Method: immunoSEQ multiplex PCR; TCRdb's copy keeps in-frame clones and lacks some. This table has about 5,300 clones, approximately 61% appearing once. Study outcomes and limitations: Nef KF9 drew several clonotypes and HW9 one, without TAALDMSHF responses.

Sequencing was carried out using cultured CD8+ T cells derived from PBMCs. The origin of this receptor is a male donor with HIV.

CDR3 in DNA: TGTGCCAGCAGAGACTACAGGGAAGATGAGCAGTTCTTC. As protein: CASRDYREDEQFF. The chain links TRBV2 to TRBJ2-1; D perhaps matches TRBD1 (6 bases). The germline V gene has CDR1 SNHLY and CDR2 FYNNEI. The CDR3 has 13 amino acids. Trimming took 6 bases from V and 8 from J, leaving 14 bases between them.